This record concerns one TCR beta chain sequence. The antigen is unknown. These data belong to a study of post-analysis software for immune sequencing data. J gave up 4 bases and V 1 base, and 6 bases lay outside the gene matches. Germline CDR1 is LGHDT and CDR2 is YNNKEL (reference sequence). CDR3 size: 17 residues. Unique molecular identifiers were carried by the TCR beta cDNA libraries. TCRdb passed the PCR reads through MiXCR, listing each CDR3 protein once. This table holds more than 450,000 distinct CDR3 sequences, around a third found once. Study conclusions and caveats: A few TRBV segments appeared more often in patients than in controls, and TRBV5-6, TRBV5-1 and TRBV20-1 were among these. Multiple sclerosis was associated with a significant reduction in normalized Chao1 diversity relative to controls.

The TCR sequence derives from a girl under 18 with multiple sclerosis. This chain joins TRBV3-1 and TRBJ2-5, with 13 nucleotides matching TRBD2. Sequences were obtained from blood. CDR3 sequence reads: CASSQGTSGGPRETQYF. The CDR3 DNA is TGTGCCAGCAGCCAAGGGACTAGCGGGGGTCCTAGAGAGACCCAGTACTTC.